Below are 3 T cell receptor beta chains sequenced from a single sample in a study of cytomegalovirus exposure and HLA in healthy donors. Libraries were prepared by immunoSEQ multiplex PCR; TCRdb keeps only in-frame clonotypes and omits some of them. This sample has some 250,000 clones; around 87% occur once, and the top ten carry approximately 0.34%. What was sequenced was PBMCs. The receptor set was obtained from a woman younger than 30 in good health and CMV-seronegative.

The gene calls are TRBV6-5 and TRBJ2-7, with a tentative D call TRBD2 (7 bases). The CDR3 is 15 amino acids. In germline, CDR1 is MNHEY, CDR2 SVGAGI. V lost 6 bases and J 4 bases, leaving 19 bases between the germline ends. CDR3 nucleotides: TGTGCCAGCAGCCGAGGGGGGGGGCTAGGGTACGAGCAGTACTTC. It translates to CASSRGGGLGYEQYF.

The chain couples TRBV15 to TRBJ2-5; D remains unclear. Germline values: CDR1 LNHNV, CDR2 YYDKDF (reference sequence). V was clipped by 0 bases and J by 1 base, with 6 bases between them. The CDR3 sequence is 14 residues long. The CDR3 DNA reads as TGTGCCACCAGCAGAGATAGTGTCCAAGAGACCCAGTACTTC. Its translation is CATSRDSVQETQYF.

The chain recombines TRBV5-1 with TRBJ2-7; 8 bases fit TRBD2. V lost 1 base, J lost 3 bases, and 15 bases stayed unmatched. Germline-derived CDR1 and CDR2 are SGHRS and YFSETQ. This CDR3 has 18 amino acids. CDR3 coding DNA: TGCGCCAGCAGCTTGCTATCTAATAGCGGGGAATCTTGCTACGAGCAGTACGTC. It translates to CASSLLSNSGESCYEQYV.